The 23 T cell receptor beta chains listed next were all sequenced from one sample in a study of shared clonotypes between healthy human individuals. Cells designated naive CD8 were CD45RO-negative and were positively selected for CCR7, with terminally differentiated effector memory CD45RA+ cells excluded. Produced via immunoSEQ multiplex PCR; TCRdb's table is partial and in-frame only. The table has about 2 million clones, approximately 95% seen once. The specimen sequenced was naive CD8+ T cells sorted from blood. These receptors were obtained from a man younger than 35 in good health.

The CDR3 nucleotides read TGTGCCAGCAGTGAATATTGGGTGGAAGACTACGAGCAGTACTTC. It encodes CASSEYWVEDYEQYF. The genes are TRBV6-1 and TRBJ2-7, with D unresolved. Germline CDR1 is MNHNS and CDR2 is SASEGT. The CDR3 has 15 amino acids. V was trimmed by 2 bases and J by 3 bases, leaving 14 bases between them.

This clone occurred once. V gene TRBV4-3 combines with J gene TRBJ1-5; the match to TRBD1 covers 9 bases. V shed 3 bases, J shed 7 bases, and the junction held 1 base outside the gene matches. This CDR3 spans 13 amino acids. The germline gives CDR1 LGHNA, CDR2 YSLEER. The CDR3, as DNA: TGCGCCAGCAGCCAGGGACAGGGACAGCCCCAGCATTTT. Amino acid sequence: CASSQGQGQPQHF.

The rearrangement links TRBV27 to TRBJ2-7; the D call may be TRBD1 or TRBD2 (5 bases each). V gave up 6 bases and J gave up 2 bases, with 17 bases separating them. The germline V gene has CDR1 MNHEY and CDR2 SMNVEV (reference sequence). CDR3 length: 15 amino acids. CDR3 in amino acids: CASSFLRDGAYEQYF. In DNA form, the CDR3 reads TGTGCCAGCAGCTTCCTCCGGGACGGGGCCTACGAGCAGTACTTC.

This chain uses TRBV13 with TRBJ2-7; 9 nucleotides line up with TRBD1. CDR1 PRHDT and CDR2 FYEKMQ come from the germline V gene (reference sequence). The CDR3 contains 16 residues. The ends lost 2 bases at V and 3 bases at J; junction bases unmatched: 8. CDR3 coding DNA: TGTGCCAGCAGCTTAAAGGCGGGGACAGGGATCTACGAGCAGTACTTC. Translating gives CASSLKAGTGIYEQYF.

This chain connects TRBV7-2 to TRBJ2-7; a weak D match, TRBD1 (6 bases). V was shortened by 3 bases and J by 2 bases, with 11 bases between the two germline ends. CDR3 size: 14 residues. The germline gives CDR1 SGHTA, CDR2 FQGNSA. Here the CDR3 DNA reads TGTGCCAGCAGCTTTTCGACAGGTACCTACGAGCAGTACTTC. Protein sequence: CASSFSTGTYEQYF.

This clone was observed once. The genes are TRBV27 and TRBJ1-5; D unclear. Trimming stripped 10 bases from V and 6 bases from J, with 19 bases between. CDR1 is MNHEY and CDR2 is SMNVEV in the germline V gene (reference sequence). The CDR3 runs to 14 residues. CDR3 sequence: CATHPEGSPQPQHF. Here the CDR3 DNA reads TGTGCCACCCACCCTGAGGGTTCCCCTCAGCCCCAGCATTTT.

In its sample, this clone was seen once. The chain is built from TRBV12-5 and TRBJ2-1, with 9 bases matching TRBD1. The germline V gene encodes CDR1 LGHNT and CDR2 FRNRAP. The CDR3 extends over 15 amino acids. V dropped 6 bases and J dropped 2; count of bases not matched to a gene: 5. CDR3 region: CASGPDRGPYNEQFF. Written as DNA, the CDR3 is TGTGCTAGTGGCCCGGACAGGGGCCCCTACAATGAGCAGTTCTTC.

The chain links TRBV11-3 to TRBJ2-3, with 8 bases fitting TRBD1. There are 17 residues in the CDR3. V lost 5 bases and J lost 0; bases outside the gene matches: 10. CDR1 and CDR2 from the germline V gene are SGHNT and YENEEA. The DNA of the CDR3 is TGTGCCAGCAGCCTTCGGACAGGGATGGCAAGCACAGATACGCAGTATTTT. This encodes CASSLRTGMASTDTQYF.

The rearrangement links TRBV12-2 to TRBJ1-2; the table's D call, TRBD1, was not checked against the DNA. TRBV12-2 is a pseudogene. This CDR3 region has 14 residues. In nucleotides, the CDR3 is TGTGCAAGTCGCTTAGCGGGACAGGGGTCCGGCTACACCTTC. It codes for CASRLAGQGSGYTF.

This sequence joins TRBV4-1 and TRBJ1-5; D is unresolved. Germline loops: CDR1 MGHRA, CDR2 YSYEKL. The CDR3 contains 14 residues. With 0 bases removed from V and 4 bases from J, the gap between germline ends came to 7 bases. The CDR3 coding sequence is TGCGCCAGCAGCCAAGATGTGGGAAATCAGCCCCAGCATTTT. Its protein is CASSQDVGNQPQHF.

This rearrangement joins TRBV9 to TRBJ2-7, with TRBD1 matching over 8 bases. The V gene end was trimmed by 4 bases and the J gene end by 2 bases; junction bases not matched to a gene: 8. This CDR3 region has 15 residues. Germline V CDR1 and CDR2: SGDLS, YYNGEE. The CDR3 DNA is TGTGCCAGCAGCTTATCCGGGACAGGAGCCTACGAGCAGTACTTC. As protein: CASSLSGTGAYEQYF.

The CDR3 loop is CASSFRQESSYNSPLHF. CDR3 sequence (DNA): TGTGCCAGCAGTTTCCGACAGGAGAGCTCCTATAATTCACCCCTCCACTTT. The chain employs TRBV28 and TRBJ1-6; TRBD1 is a possible D gene (6 bases). Trimming removed 3 bases at V and 0 bases at J, with 12 bases between. This CDR3 contains 17 residues. Germline V gives CDR1 MDHEN, CDR2 SYDVKM.

This CDR3 reads CASRGGLAGGIDEQFF. CDR3 coding DNA: TGTGCCAGCAGGGGAGGGCTAGCGGGAGGGATAGATGAGCAGTTCTTC. This sequence joins TRBV25-1 and TRBJ2-1; 12 nucleotides match TRBD2. With V trimmed by 6 bases and J by 8 bases, 11 bases remained unmatched. The CDR3 is 16 residues long. Per germline, CDR1 MGHDK and CDR2 SYGVNS.

The genes are TRBV5-4 and TRBJ2-2, with TRBD1 matching over 11 bases. The germline V gene encodes CDR1 SGHNT and CDR2 YYREEE (reference sequence). The CDR3 contains 17 residues. V trimming: 4 bases; J trimming: 1 base; junction bases outside the gene matches: 6. DNA of the CDR3: TGTGCCAGCAGCCCGGACAGGGGGCAATGGAACACCGGGGAGCTGTTTTTT. Residues: CASSPDRGQWNTGELFF.

This sequence joins TRBV4-1 and TRBJ2-7; D unclear. CDR3 length equals 14 residues. Trimming cost V 3 bases and J 0 bases, with 9 bases left between them. The V gene's germline CDR1 is MGHRA and CDR2 YSYEKL. In DNA form, the CDR3 reads TGCGCCAGCAGCCACCGGACGGGCTCCTACGAGCAGTACTTC. Translating it yields CASSHRTGSYEQYF.

This clone has just one count. The chain employs TRBV4-1 and TRBJ2-5; D possibly corresponds to TRBD2 (5 bases). Germline CDR1 MGHRA, CDR2 YSYEKL. Trimming left V 5 bases short and J 0 bases short, with 10 bases between. The CDR3 has 14 residues. CDR3 region: CASSDLANQETQYF. CDR3 DNA sequence: TGCGCCAGCAGCGACCTAGCAAACCAAGAGACCCAGTACTTC.

This chain links TRBV7-9 with TRBJ2-5, with TRBD1 as a possible D gene (5 bases). The germline V gene has CDR1 SEHNR and CDR2 FQNEAQ (reference sequence). Deletions cut 0 bases from V and 3 bases from J, with 14 bases between. This CDR3 region has 16 residues. The CDR3 DNA sequence: TGTGCCAGCAGCTTAGCGCAGGGTCCCTCAGAAGAGACCCAGTACTTC. This encodes CASSLAQGPSEETQYF.

J is TRBJ2-1 and V is TRBV7-6; D possibly corresponds to TRBD2 (6 bases). Trimming cost V 5 bases and J 9 bases, with 23 bases left between them. This CDR3 region has 16 residues. Per the germline V gene, CDR1 is SGHVS and CDR2 is FNYEAQ. The CDR3 is CASSPLTGEFPAEQFF. CDR3 coding DNA: TGTGCCAGCAGCCCTCTAACGGGAGAATTCCCTGCTGAGCAGTTCTTC.

The chain combines TRBV18 with TRBJ1-4; weak D call: TRBD1 (5 bases). CDR1 is KGHSH and CDR2 is LQKENI in the germline V gene. V was trimmed by 3 bases and J by 5 bases, leaving 16 bases between them. This CDR3 has 16 amino acids. CDR3 DNA: TGTGCCAGCTCACCTGGGAACGTCAGGGTGAATGAAAAACTGTTTTTT. It encodes CASSPGNVRVNEKLFF.

The genes are TRBV13 and TRBJ2-7; D might be TRBD1 or TRBD2, each matching 5 bases. The germline V gene has CDR1 PRHDT and CDR2 FYEKMQ (reference sequence). This CDR3 has 15 amino acids. The V and J ends lost 0 bases and 7 bases respectively, with 16 bases between them. This CDR3 is CASSLGLEGGGEQYF. In nucleotides, the CDR3 is TGTGCCAGCAGCTTAGGCCTCGAGGGTGGGGGAGAGCAGTACTTC.

This sequence joins TRBV21-1 and TRBJ2-2; TRBD1, the D gene given by the table, was not confirmed from the DNA. TRBV21-1 is described as a pseudogene. The CDR3 sequence is 13 residues long. Here the CDR3 reads CARGQTSTGELFF. Written as DNA, the CDR3 is TGTGCCAGGGGACAGACAAGCACCGGGGAGCTGTTTTTT.

This chain joins TRBV10-1 and TRBJ2-1; D perhaps matches TRBD1 (5 bases). This CDR3 is built from 16 residues. The V end was cut by 2 bases, the J end by 7 bases, with 18 bases between. Germline V gene sequence: CDR1 WNHNN, CDR2 SYGVQD (reference sequence). Here the CDR3 DNA reads TGCGCCAGCAGTGAGGATGTGTTAGGGGATAGGAATGAGCAGTTCTTC. As protein: CASSEDVLGDRNEQFF.

The chain is built from TRBV9 and TRBJ1-2; D is perhaps TRBD1 (6 bases). Trimming cost V 0 bases and J 6 bases, with 12 bases left between them. The CDR3 runs 14 residues. The germline V gene encodes CDR1 SGDLS and CDR2 YYNGEE. The CDR3: CASSVGSGVDGYTF. The CDR3 bases are TGTGCCAGCAGCGTAGGGTCAGGGGTCGATGGCTACACCTTC.